This T cell receptor (beta chain) was recorded in a study of T cells in Graves' hyperthyroidism and ophthalmopathy. Trimming cost V 6 bases and J 5 bases, with 10 bases left between them. Germline lookup yields CDR1 MDHEN and CDR2 SYDVKM. This CDR3 region has 12 residues. Amplified regions were TCR beta CDR3 sequences from RNA transcripts. The HTBI primer set was used in a first-round RT-PCR of the TCR CDR3. One entry per CDR3 protein results from TCRdb running MiXCR on the multiplex PCR reads. The sample records a few hundred thousand distinct CDR3 sequences, 15% to 20% being singletons. This clonotype was obtained from a woman aged 35 to 49 with Graves' ophthalmopathy. The rearrangement joins TRBV28 to TRBJ2-5, with D uncertain. Sequencing used blood. CDR3 region: CASRDTRETQYF. The CDR3 DNA sequence: TGTGCCAGCAGAGACACCCGGGAGACCCAGTACTTC.